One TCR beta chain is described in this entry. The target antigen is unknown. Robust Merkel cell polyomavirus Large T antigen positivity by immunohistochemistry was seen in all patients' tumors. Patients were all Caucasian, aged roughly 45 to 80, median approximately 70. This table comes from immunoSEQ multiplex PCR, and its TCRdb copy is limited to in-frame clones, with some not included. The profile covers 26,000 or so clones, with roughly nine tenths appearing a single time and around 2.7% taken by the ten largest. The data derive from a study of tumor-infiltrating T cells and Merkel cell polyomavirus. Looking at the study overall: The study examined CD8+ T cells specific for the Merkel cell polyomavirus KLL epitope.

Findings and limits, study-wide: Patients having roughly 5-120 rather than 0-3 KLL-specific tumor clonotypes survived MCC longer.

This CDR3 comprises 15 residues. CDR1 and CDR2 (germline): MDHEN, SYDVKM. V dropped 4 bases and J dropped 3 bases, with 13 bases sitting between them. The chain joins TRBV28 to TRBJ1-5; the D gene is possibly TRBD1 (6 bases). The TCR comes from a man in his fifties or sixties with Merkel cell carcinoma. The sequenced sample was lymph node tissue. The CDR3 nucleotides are TGTGCCAGCAGTTGGAACAGGGTACCCAATCAGCCCCAGCATTTT. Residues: CASSWNRVPNQPQHF.